The rows below give T cell receptor beta chains drawn from one sample of a study of T cells in Graves' hyperthyroidism and ophthalmopathy. TCRdb ran MiXCR on the multiplex PCR reads and lists one entry per CDR3 protein. Of hundreds of thousands of distinct CDR3 sequences listed, about a sixth were seen once; the top ten hold more than 25%. The sequenced material came from blood. The receptors were gathered from a woman aged 18 to 35 with Graves' ophthalmopathy. Each CDR3 is given with its conserved first and last residue. D genes are given only for firm matches.

d_gene	j_gene	v_gene	CDR3aa
TRBD2	TRBJ2-7	TRBV6-2/TRBV6-3	CASTPGAGERGTYEQYF
TRBD2	TRBJ2-1	TRBV19	CASIKTSGSHTYNEQFF
.	TRBJ1-1	TRBV12-3/TRBV12-4	CASSLRTDEAFF
.	TRBJ2-1	TRBV7-9	CASSSQPGLAYNEQFF
TRBD1	TRBJ2-1	TRBV9	CASSAGQLSYNEQFF
TRBD2	TRBJ2-6	TRBV5-1	CASSLDSGGPSGANVLTF
.	TRBJ2-1	TRBV5-1	CASSFGLYNEQFF
.	TRBJ2-7	TRBV11-2	CASSLAGASTYEQYF
TRBD1	TRBJ2-7	TRBV27	CASRMTGVYEQYF
TRBD1	TRBJ1-1	TRBV19	CASSISQGSTEAFF
TRBD2	TRBJ2-1	TRBV15	CATSRDSGGPYNEQFF
.	TRBJ2-5	TRBV4-2	CASSQVGQGGETQYF
.	TRBJ2-2	TRBV7-9	CASSLALGANTGELFF
.	TRBJ1-3	TRBV6-1	CASSGGNSGSGNTIYF
TRBD2	TRBJ2-1	TRBV20-1	CSALAGGTYNEQFF
.	TRBJ2-1	TRBV27	CASRRAGVSYNEQFF
TRBD2	TRBJ2-3	TRBV7-9	CASTHGSGGARTDTQYF
TRBD1	TRBJ1-1	TRBV5-6	CASSLRGRNTEAFF
.	TRBJ2-1	TRBV28	CASSLHPGQPRSHEQFF
TRBD1	TRBJ1-1	TRBV11-2	CASSQRDRGVWNTEAFF
TRBD2	TRBJ2-2	TRBV6-5	CASSYSKIAGGPITGELFF
.	TRBJ1-2	TRBV14	CASSQPEGLNYGYTF
.	TRBJ1-3	TRBV6-1	CASSERPTIDRSPGNTIYF
.	TRBJ1-2	TRBV29-1	CSAGQRSGYTF
TRBD2	TRBJ2-1	TRBV30	CAWKPSGSSYNEQFF
TRBD2	TRBJ2-3	TRBV5-1	CASRFDSGSSTDTQYF
TRBD1	TRBJ1-2	TRBV27	CASSLGTGGAFYGYTF
.	TRBJ2-6	TRBV5-1	CASSQQLSGANVLTF
.	TRBJ2-6	TRBV30	CAWSLAGDNVLTF
.	TRBJ2-3	TRBV24-1	CATSDHRGTDTQYF
TRBD1	TRBJ2-5	TRBV5-1	CASSSQGLQETQYF
TRBD1	TRBJ2-5	TRBV7-2	CASRPRTGPGGETQYF
TRBD1	TRBJ1-4	TRBV7-3	CASSRTGATNEKLFF
.	TRBJ1-2	TRBV9	CASSPNMGGYTF
TRBD1	TRBJ1-4	TRBV6-4	CASKSRDSTSNEKPFF
.	TRBJ1-4	TRBV20-1	CSAREGGRGENEKLFF
.	TRBJ2-1	TRBV6-2/TRBV6-3	CASSRPSWGNEQFF
TRBD2	TRBJ2-2	TRBV7-9	CASSFSAVAGPSTGELFF
.	TRBJ2-1	TRBV20-1	CSARAGGGQHEQFF
TRBD2	TRBJ2-1	TRBV27	CASSGGKSYNEQFF
.	TRBJ1-2	TRBV18	CASSPGSGGDYGYTF